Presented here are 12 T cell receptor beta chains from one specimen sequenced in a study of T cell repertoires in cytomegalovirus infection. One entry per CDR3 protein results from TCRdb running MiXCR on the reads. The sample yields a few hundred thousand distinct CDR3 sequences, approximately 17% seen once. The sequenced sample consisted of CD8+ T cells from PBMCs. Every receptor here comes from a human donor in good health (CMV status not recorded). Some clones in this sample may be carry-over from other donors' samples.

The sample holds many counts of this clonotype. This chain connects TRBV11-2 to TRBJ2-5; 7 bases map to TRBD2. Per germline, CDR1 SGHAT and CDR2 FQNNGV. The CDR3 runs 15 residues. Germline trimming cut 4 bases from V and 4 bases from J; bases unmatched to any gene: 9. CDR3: CASSSERGGVETQYF. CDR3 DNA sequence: TGTGCCAGCAGCTCAGAGCGGGGAGGAGTAGAGACCCAGTACTTC.

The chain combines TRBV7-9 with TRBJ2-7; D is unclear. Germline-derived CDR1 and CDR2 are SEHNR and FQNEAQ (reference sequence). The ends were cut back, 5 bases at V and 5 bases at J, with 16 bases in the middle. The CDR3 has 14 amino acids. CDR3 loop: CASSPPPPLDEQYF. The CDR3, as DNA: TGTGCCAGCAGCCCCCCGCCACCCCTGGACGAGCAGTACTTC.

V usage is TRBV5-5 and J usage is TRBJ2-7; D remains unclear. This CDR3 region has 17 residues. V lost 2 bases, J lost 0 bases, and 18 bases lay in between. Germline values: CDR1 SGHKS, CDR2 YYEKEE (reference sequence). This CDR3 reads CASSFYPGTETSYEQYF. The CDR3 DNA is TGTGCCAGCAGCTTTTACCCAGGCACCGAGACCTCCTACGAGCAGTACTTC.

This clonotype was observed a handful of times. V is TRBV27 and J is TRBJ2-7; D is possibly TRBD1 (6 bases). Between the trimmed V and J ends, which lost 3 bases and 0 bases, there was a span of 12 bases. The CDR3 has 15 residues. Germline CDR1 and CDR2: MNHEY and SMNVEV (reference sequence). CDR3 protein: CASSFGQSSSYEQYF. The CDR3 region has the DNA TGTGCCAGCAGTTTCGGACAGTCGAGCTCCTACGAGCAGTACTTC.

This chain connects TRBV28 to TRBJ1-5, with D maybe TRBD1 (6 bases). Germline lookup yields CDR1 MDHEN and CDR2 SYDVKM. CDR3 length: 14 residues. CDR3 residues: CAEKGGESNQPQHF. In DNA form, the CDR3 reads TGTGCGGAAAAGGGGGGGGAGAGCAATCAGCCCCAGCATTTT.

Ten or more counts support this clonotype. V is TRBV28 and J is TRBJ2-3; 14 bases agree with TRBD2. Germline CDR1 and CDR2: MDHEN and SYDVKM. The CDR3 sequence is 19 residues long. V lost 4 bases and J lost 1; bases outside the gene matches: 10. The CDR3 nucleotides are TGTGCCAGCAGTTCACCGACTAGCGGGGGGGCGGAAGGCACAGATACGCAGTATTTT. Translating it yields CASSSPTSGGAEGTDTQYF.

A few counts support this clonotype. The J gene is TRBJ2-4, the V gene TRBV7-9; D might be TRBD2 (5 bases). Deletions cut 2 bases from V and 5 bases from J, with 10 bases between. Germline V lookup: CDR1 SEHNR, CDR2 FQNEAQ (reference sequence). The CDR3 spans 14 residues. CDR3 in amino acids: CASSLILEENIQYF. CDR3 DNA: TGTGCCAGCAGCTTAATATTGGAGGAAAACATTCAGTACTTC.

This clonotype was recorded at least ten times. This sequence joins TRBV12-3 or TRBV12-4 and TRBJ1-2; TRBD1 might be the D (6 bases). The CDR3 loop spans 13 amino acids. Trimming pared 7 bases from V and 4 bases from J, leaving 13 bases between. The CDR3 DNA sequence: TGTGCCAGCACTCCCGGACAGATCTATGGCTACACCTTC. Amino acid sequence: CASTPGQIYGYTF.

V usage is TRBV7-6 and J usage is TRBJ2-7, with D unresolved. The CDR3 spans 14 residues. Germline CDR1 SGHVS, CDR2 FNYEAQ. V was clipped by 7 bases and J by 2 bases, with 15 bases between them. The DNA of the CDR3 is TGTGCCAGCACCCCCCGCGAGGCAGCCTACGAGCAGTACTTC. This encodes CASTPREAAYEQYF.

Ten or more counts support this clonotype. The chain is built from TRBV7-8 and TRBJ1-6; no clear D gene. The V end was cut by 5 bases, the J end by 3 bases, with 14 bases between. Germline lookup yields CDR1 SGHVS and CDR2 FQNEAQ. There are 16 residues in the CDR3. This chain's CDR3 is CASSHDQWVYNSPLHF. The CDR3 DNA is TGTGCCAGCAGCCACGACCAGTGGGTCTATAATTCACCCCTCCACTTT.

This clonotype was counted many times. The DNA of the CDR3 is TGTGCCAGCATGGTAGGGGCGGGCAGAGAGACCCAGTACTTC. This sequence encodes CASMVGAGRETQYF. The V gene is TRBV7-6, the J gene TRBJ2-5; either TRBD1 or TRBD2 may fit D (5 bases each). Trimming removed 7 bases from V and 4 bases from J, with 16 bases in between. Germline CDR1 reads SGHVS; CDR2 reads FNYEAQ. This CDR3 spans 14 amino acids.

The CDR3: CASSFGLYGYTF. The CDR3 DNA reads TGTGCCAGCAGCTTCGGACTATATGGCTACACCTTC. The J gene is TRBJ1-2, the V gene TRBV7-9; D gene uncertain. V was trimmed by 3 bases and J by 5 bases, leaving 7 bases between them. The germline V gene has CDR1 SEHNR and CDR2 FQNEAQ (reference sequence). The CDR3 is 12 amino acids.